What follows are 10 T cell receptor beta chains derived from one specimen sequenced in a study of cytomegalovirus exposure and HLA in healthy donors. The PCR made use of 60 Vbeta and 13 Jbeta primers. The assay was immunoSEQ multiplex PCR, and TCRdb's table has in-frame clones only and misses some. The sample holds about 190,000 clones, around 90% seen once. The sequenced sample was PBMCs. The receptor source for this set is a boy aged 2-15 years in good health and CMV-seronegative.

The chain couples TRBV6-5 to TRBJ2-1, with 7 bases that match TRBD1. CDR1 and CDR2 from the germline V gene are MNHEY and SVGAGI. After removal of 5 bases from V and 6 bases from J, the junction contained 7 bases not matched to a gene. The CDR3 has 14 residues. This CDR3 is CASSIDRVGNEQFF. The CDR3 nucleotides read TGTGCCAGCAGTATCGACAGGGTGGGCAATGAGCAGTTCTTC.

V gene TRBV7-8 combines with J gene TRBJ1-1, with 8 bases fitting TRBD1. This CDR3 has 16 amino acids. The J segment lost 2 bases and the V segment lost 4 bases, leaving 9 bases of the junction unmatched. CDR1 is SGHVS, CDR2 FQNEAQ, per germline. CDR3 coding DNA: TGTGCCAGCAGCTCGTTACAGGGGGGATTAAACACTGAAGCTTTCTTT. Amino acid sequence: CASSSLQGGLNTEAFF.

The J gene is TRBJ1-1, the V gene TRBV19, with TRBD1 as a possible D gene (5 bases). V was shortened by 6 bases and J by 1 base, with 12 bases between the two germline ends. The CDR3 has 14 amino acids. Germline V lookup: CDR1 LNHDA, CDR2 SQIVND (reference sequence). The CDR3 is CASSPTTENTEAFF. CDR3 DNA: TGTGCCAGTAGCCCAACGACAGAGAACACTGAAGCTTTCTTT.

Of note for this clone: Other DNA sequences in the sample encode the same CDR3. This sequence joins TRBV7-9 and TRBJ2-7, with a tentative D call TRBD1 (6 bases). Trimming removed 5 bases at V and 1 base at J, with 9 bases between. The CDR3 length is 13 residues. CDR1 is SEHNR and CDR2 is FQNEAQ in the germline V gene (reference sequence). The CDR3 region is CASSPGQSYEQYF. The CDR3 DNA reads TGTGCCAGCAGCCCCGGACAGTCCTACGAGCAGTACTTC.

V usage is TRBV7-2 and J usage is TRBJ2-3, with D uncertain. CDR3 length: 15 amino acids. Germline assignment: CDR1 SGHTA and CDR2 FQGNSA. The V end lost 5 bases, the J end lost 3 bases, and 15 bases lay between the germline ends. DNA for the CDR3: TGTGCCAGCAGCCCCGACGGTGGGCTTACAGATACGCAGTATTTT. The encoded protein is CASSPDGGLTDTQYF.

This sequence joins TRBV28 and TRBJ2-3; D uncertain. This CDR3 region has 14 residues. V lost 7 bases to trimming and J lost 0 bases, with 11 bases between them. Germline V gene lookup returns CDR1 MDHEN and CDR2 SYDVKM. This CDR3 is CASTRDGSTDTQYF. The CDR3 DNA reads TGTGCCAGCACCAGAGACGGGAGCACAGATACGCAGTATTTT.

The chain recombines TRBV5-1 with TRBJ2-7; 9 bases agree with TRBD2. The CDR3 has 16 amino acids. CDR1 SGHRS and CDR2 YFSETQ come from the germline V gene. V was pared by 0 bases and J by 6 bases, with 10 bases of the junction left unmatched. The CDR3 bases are TGCGCCAGCAGCTTGGGCCGTCGAGCGGGAGGTTCCGAGCAGTACTTC. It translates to CASSLGRRAGGSEQYF.

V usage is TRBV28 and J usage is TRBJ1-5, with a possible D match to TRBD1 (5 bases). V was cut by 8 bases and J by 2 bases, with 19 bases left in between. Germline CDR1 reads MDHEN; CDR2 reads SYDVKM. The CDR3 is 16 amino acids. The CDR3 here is CASRNPRGGGNQPQHF. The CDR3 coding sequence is TGTGCCAGCCGAAACCCACGTGGGGGGGGCAATCAGCCCCAGCATTTT.

The CDR3 sequence is CASSDPTDGNTEAFF. The DNA for the CDR3 is TGTGCCAGCAGTGACCCGACAGACGGGAACACTGAAGCTTTCTTT. The V gene is TRBV25-1, the J gene TRBJ1-1; D may be TRBD1 (5 bases). Germline CDR1 and CDR2: MGHDK and SYGVNS. Trimming took 3 bases from V and 1 from J, leaving 12 bases between them. This CDR3 comprises 15 residues. The whole variable domain, filled in from reference TRBV25-1 and TRBJ1-1, reads EADIYQTPRYLVIGTGKKITLECSQTMGHDKMYWYQQDPGMELHLIHYSYGVNSTEKGDLSSESTVSRIRTEHFPLTLESARPSHTSQYLCASSDPTDGNTEAFFGQGTRLTVV.

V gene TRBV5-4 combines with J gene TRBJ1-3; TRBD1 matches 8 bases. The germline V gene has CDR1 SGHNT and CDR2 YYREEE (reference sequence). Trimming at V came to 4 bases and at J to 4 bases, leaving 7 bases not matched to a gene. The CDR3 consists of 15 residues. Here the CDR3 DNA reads TGTGCCAGCAGCAACCCGACAGGGGCCGGAAACACCATATATTTT. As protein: CASSNPTGAGNTIYF. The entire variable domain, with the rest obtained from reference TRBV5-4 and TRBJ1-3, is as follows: ETGVTQSPTHLIKTRGQQVTLRCSSQSGHNTVSWYQQALGQGPQFIFQYYREEENGRGNFPPRFSGLQFPNYSSELNVNALELDDSALYLCASSNPTGAGNTIYFGEGSWLTVV.